Its frequency marks the clone carrying this T cell receptor beta chain as medium-sized. Its specificity is not known. This sample is part of a study of CXCR3-negative and CXCR3-positive naive CD8 T cells. Overall study findings and caveats: With respect to TRBV-TRBJ usage, naive CXCR3-negative and CXCR3-positive cells were similar; memory differed.

The CDR3 is 15 residues long. The germline CDR1 and CDR2 sequences are WSHSY and SAAADI. Naive CD8+ T cells displayed a CD45RO-CCR7+CD27+CD95- phenotype. The TRB libraries of cDNA were built by UMI-labeled 5' RACE. After re-calling the 5' RACE reads, TCRdb lists one entry per CDR3 protein, DNA absent. The ten top clones account for more than 0.9%, within a sample of 6,500 to 8,500 distinct CDR3 sequences. The chain links TRBV10-2 to TRBJ2-1; as DNA is missing, the TRBD2 call by TCRdb cannot be tested. The sample taken for sequencing was naive CXCR3- CD8+ T cells from blood. Sample subset: CD45RO-CCR7+CD27+CD95- naive CD8+ T cells lacking CXCR3 (TNR3-). The sequence derives from a human donor in good health. Some clones in this sample may be carry-over from other donors' samples. The CDR3 reads CASSPGLAEVVRQFF.